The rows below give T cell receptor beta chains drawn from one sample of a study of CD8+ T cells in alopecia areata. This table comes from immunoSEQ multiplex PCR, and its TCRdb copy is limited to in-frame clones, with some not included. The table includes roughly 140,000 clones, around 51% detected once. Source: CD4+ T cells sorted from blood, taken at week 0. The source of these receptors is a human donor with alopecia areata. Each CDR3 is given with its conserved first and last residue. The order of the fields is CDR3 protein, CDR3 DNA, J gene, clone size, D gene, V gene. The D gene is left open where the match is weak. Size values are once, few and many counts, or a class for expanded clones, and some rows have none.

CSVETTQETQYF	TGCAGCGTTGAGACTACCCAAGAGACCCAGTACTTC	TRBJ2-5	-	-	TRBV29-1
CASSPGTSGYEQYF	TGTGCCAGCAGCCCAGGGACTAGCGGCTACGAGCAGTACTTC	TRBJ2-7	few	TRBD2	TRBV5-4
CASSLSRGPEQFF	TGTGCCAGCAGCTTGTCCAGGGGGCCTGAGCAGTTCTTC	TRBJ2-1	few	TRBD1	TRBV5-6
CASRSLRTGNEQFF	TGTGCCAGCAGGTCTCTTAGAACGGGGAATGAGCAGTTCTTC	TRBJ2-1	-	-	TRBV2
CASSFIRGYEQYF	TGTGCCAGCAGTTTCATCAGGGGGTACGAGCAGTACTTC	TRBJ2-7	-	TRBD1	TRBV28
CSVVRTGRYEQYF	TGCAGCGTTGTGAGGACAGGCCGGTACGAGCAGTACTTC	TRBJ2-7	once	TRBD1	TRBV29-1
CASSLPERGTDTQYF	TGCGCCAGCAGCTTGCCGGAGCGGGGCACAGATACGCAGTATTTT	TRBJ2-3	-	-	TRBV5-1
CASSTGRTTGEQYF	TGTGCCAGCAGCACAGGCCGGACAACAGGGGAGCAGTACTTC	TRBJ2-7	-	-	TRBV6-5
CAWSTGVRQPQHF	TGTGCCTGGAGTACAGGAGTCAGACAGCCCCAGCATTTT	TRBJ1-5	-	-	TRBV30
CSVDNNEKLFF	TGCAGCGTTGATAATAATGAAAAACTGTTTTTT	TRBJ1-4	-	-	TRBV29-1
CASSLVSGKNTEAFF	TGCGCCAGCAGCTTGGTTTCAGGGAAGAACACTGAAGCTTTCTTT	TRBJ1-1	-	-	TRBV5-1
CASRTSPYEQYF	TGTGCCAGCAGGACGTCACCCTACGAGCAGTACTTC	TRBJ2-7	-	-	TRBV27
CAWSVPNTEAFF	TGTGCCTGGAGTGTACCGAACACTGAAGCTTTCTTT	TRBJ1-1	few	-	TRBV30
CSVSEGGAGYQPQHF	TGCAGCGTTAGCGAAGGGGGCGCGGGGTATCAGCCCCAGCATTTT	TRBJ1-5	once	TRBD1	TRBV29-1
CASSQVASGPSSYNEQFF	TGCGCCAGCAGCCAAGTGGCTAGCGGGCCCAGCTCCTACAATGAGCAGTTCTTC	TRBJ2-1	few	TRBD2	TRBV4-1
CSAVLAGRAAQFF	TGCAGCGCTGTGCTAGCGGGCCGGGCCGCGCAGTTCTTC	TRBJ2-1	few	TRBD2	TRBV29-1
CASSPAGVGYGYTF	TGTGCCAGCTCACCAGCAGGGGTCGGCTATGGCTACACCTTC	TRBJ1-2	few	-	TRBV18
CASSYSQGNEQYF	TGCGCCAGCAGCTATTCACAGGGTAACGAGCAGTACTTC	TRBJ2-7	-	-	TRBV5-1
CASSQTLGQNQETQYF	TGTGCCAGTAGCCAAACCCTCGGACAGAACCAAGAGACCCAGTACTTC	TRBJ2-5	-	-	TRBV19
CASSLQAGDEQFF	TGTGCCAGCAGCTTGCAAGCGGGAGATGAGCAGTTCTTC	TRBJ2-1	-	TRBD2	TRBV7-2
CAISVVGGVHEQYF	TGTGCCATCAGTGTTGTCGGGGGGGTCCACGAGCAGTACTTC	TRBJ2-7	-	TRBD2	TRBV10-3
CSVKALAGGYEQYF	TGCAGCGTTAAAGCCCTAGCGGGAGGGTACGAGCAGTACTTC	TRBJ2-7	-	TRBD2	TRBV29-1
CASSQDARQGIYEQYF	TGTGCCAGCAGCCAAGACGCCCGACAGGGAATCTACGAGCAGTACTTC	TRBJ2-7	-	TRBD1	TRBV4-2
CASSMDLSGYSTDTQYF	TGTGCCAGTAGTATGGACCTTAGCGGGTATAGCACAGATACGCAGTATTTT	TRBJ2-3	-	TRBD2	TRBV19
CAWSLRREQYF	TGTGCCTGGAGTCTCCGTCGGGAGCAGTACTTC	TRBJ2-7	-	-	TRBV30
CASSLGYRYEQYF	TGTGCCAGCAGCTTAGGTTACAGATACGAGCAGTACTTC	TRBJ2-7	few	-	TRBV7-2
CAWSPGAGGTTNEKLFF	TGTGCCTGGAGCCCAGGGGCAGGGGGAACAACTAATGAAAAACTGTTTTTT	TRBJ1-4	-	TRBD1	TRBV30
CASSPRGYYGYTF	TGTGCCAGCAGCCCCAGGGGGTACTATGGCTACACCTTC	TRBJ1-2	-	TRBD1	TRBV27
CASSYSPQATYEQYF	TGTGCCAGCAGTTACTCCCCACAGGCTACCTACGAGCAGTACTTC	TRBJ2-7	-	-	TRBV6-5
CSGGGDTQYF	TGCAGCGGTGGGGGGGATACGCAGTATTTT	TRBJ2-3	-	-	TRBV29-1
CASSSWTGTYEQYF	TGCGCCAGCAGCTCGTGGACAGGGACGTACGAGCAGTACTTC	TRBJ2-7	-	TRBD1	TRBV5-1
CSVKPSSTEAFF	TGCAGCGTAAAACCCTCGAGCACTGAAGCTTTCTTT	TRBJ1-1	-	-	TRBV29-1
CSAGDKSRRDF	TGCAGTGCGGGGGACAAGTCGAGGCGGGACTTC	TRBJ2-5	-	-	TRBV20-1
CAWSGQGGPKNIQYF	TGTGCCTGGTCAGGACAGGGAGGGCCCAAAAACATTCAGTACTTC	TRBJ2-4	-	-	TRBV30
CASRASGTDTQYF	TGTGCCAGCCGGGCTAGCGGCACAGATACGCAGTATTTT	TRBJ2-3	-	-	TRBV11-2
CASGYSDEQFF	TGTGCTAGTGGTTACAGCGATGAGCAGTTCTTC	TRBJ2-1	few	-	TRBV12-5
CASSSDSNQPQHF	TGTGCCAGCAGTTCGGACAGTAATCAGCCCCAGCATTTT	TRBJ1-5	few	-	TRBV2